This T cell receptor beta chain appears in the sequencing data of a study of blood T cell repertoires in COVID-19. Study-wide background: Sites across the United States, Italy and Spain contributed samples from acute and convalescent COVID-19. Nucleic acid was either cDNA or gDNA, and it came from T cells, B-cell-depleted T cells, or PBMCs.

This clone appeared a single time. In the source study's methods: Estimated nucleated cell counts came from reference gene primer amplification. Using immunoSEQ multiplex PCR, the repertoire was profiled, and TCRdb retains in-frame clones only, with some absent. That table gives V, J and clone size, and the DNA gave D and trimming. In the table there are over 200,000 clones, roughly nine tenths of which are singletons. The ends were cut back, 6 bases at V and 3 bases at J, with 11 bases in the middle. Looked up from germline, CDR1 is LNHDA and CDR2 is SQIVND (reference sequence). This CDR3 has 14 amino acids.

The sequenced sample consisted of peripheral blood. This chain uses TRBV19 with TRBJ2-2; D is perhaps TRBD2 (5 bases). This receptor was taken from a man between 40 and 49 years old who had recovered from COVID-19. The DNA for the CDR3 is TGTGCCAGTAGCACGGCCGGGGACACCGGGGAGCTGTTTTTT. As protein: CASSTAGDTGELFF.